A selection of T cell receptor beta chains follows, all from one sample in a study of a mutant IDH1 vaccine in newly diagnosed glioma. Their antigen targets remain unknown. Clones were read by immunoSEQ multiplex PCR, and TCRdb kept only the in-frame ones, dropping some. The repertoire includes tens of thousands of clones, about four fifths of them detected once, and about 16% sits in the top ten. The source material was PBMCs, sampled from a glioma patient whose treatment included an IDH1 peptide vaccine. These receptor sequences come from a man aged 25 to 40 with glioma. The CDR3 runs from the conserved cysteine through the conserved F or W. Each record gives: clone size, V gene, D gene, J gene, CDR3 protein, CDR3 DNA. The D gene is left open where the match is weak. Size is omitted from some rows. Given values are once, few, many or a class for expanded clones.

NA	TRBV7-9	TRBD1	TRBJ1-2	CASSLSRQGFYGYTF	TGTGCCAGCAGCCTCAGCCGACAGGGCTTCTATGGCTACACCTTC
NA	TRBV6-5	TRBD1	TRBJ2-7	CASSYPGTGGYEQYF	TGTGCCAGCAGTTACCCCGGGACAGGGGGCTACGAGCAGTACTTC
few	TRBV19	NA	TRBJ1-1	CASRRGTEAFF	TGTGCCAGTAGGCGGGGCACTGAAGCTTTCTTT
NA	TRBV11-1	NA	TRBJ1-1	CASSPRGSGDTEAFF	TGTGCCAGCAGCCCGAGGGGGTCCGGAGACACTGAAGCTTTCTTT
NA	TRBV7-9	NA	TRBJ1-2	CASSPSGPRIYGYTF	TGTGCCAGCAGCCCTAGCGGACCTCGGATCTATGGCTACACCTTC
NA	TRBV11-2	NA	TRBJ2-5	CASSFQETQYF	TGTGCCAGCAGCTTCCAGGAGACCCAGTACTTC
NA	TRBV6-5	NA	TRBJ1-2	CASLGVYGYTF	TGTGCCAGCTTGGGTGTCTATGGCTACACCTTC
NA	TRBV14	NA	TRBJ2-1	CASSQEEDYSYNEQFF	TGTGCCAGCAGCCAAGAGGAAGATTACTCCTACAATGAGCAGTTCTTC
once	TRBV19	TRBD1	TRBJ1-1	CASTYRGWDTEAFF	TGTGCCAGTACCTACAGGGGCTGGGACACTGAAGCTTTCTTT
NA	TRBV5-1	NA	TRBJ1-1	CASSLGHGVNTEAFF	TGCGCCAGCAGCTTGGGGCACGGAGTGAACACTGAAGCTTTCTTT
NA	TRBV7-6	NA	TRBJ1-1	CASSLTRNTEAFF	TGTGCCAGCAGCCTTACACGGAACACTGAAGCTTTCTTT
NA	TRBV18	NA	TRBJ1-5	CASSPGRGDQPQHF	TGTGCCAGCTCACCGGGCAGGGGCGATCAGCCCCAGCATTTT
once	TRBV5-1	NA	TRBJ2-1	CASSLRDEQFF	TGCGCCAGCAGCTTGAGGGATGAGCAGTTCTTC
few	TRBV5-4	NA	TRBJ1-5	CASSLSGSGNQPQHF	TGTGCCAGCAGCTTGTCAGGGAGCGGCAATCAGCCCCAGCATTTT